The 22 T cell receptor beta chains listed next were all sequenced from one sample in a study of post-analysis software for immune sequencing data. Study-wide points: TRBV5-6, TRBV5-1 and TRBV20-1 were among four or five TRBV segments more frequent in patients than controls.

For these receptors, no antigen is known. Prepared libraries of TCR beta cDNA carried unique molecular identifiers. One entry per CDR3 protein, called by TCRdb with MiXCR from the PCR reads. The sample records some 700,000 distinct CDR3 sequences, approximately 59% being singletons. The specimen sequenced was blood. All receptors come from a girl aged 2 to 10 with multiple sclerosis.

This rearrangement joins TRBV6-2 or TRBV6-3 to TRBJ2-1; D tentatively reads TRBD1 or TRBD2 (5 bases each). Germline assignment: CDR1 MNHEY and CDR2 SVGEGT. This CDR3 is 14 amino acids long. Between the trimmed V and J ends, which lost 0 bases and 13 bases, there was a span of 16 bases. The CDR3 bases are TGTGCCAGCAGTTACTCGAGGGGCCAAGAGACCCAGTTCTTC. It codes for CASSYSRGQETQFF.

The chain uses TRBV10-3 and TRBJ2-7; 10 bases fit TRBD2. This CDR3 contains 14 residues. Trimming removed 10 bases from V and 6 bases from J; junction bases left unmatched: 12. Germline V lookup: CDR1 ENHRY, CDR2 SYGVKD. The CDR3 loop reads CASQREGLPGEQYF. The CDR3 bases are TGTGCCAGTCAGCGGGAGGGTCTACCGGGCGAGCAGTACTTC.

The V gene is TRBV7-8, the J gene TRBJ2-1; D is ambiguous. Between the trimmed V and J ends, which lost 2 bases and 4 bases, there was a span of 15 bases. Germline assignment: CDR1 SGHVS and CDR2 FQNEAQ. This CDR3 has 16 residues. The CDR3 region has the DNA TGTGCCAGCAGCTTAAGGTCTTCCGCCTTTTACAATGAGCAGTTCTTC. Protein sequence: CASSLRSSAFYNEQFF.

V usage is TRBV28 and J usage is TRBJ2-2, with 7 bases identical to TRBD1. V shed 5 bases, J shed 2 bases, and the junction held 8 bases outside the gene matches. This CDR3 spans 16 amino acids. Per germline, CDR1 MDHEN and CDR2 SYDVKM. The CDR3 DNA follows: TGTGCCAGCAGTCTCTGGGGACAGCTCAACACCGGGGAGCTGTTTTTT. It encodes CASSLWGQLNTGELFF.

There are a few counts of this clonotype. CDR3 DNA: TGTGCCAGCAGTTTCACCGGGACAAACTATAGCAATCAGCCCCAGCATTTT. The encoded protein is CASSFTGTNYSNQPQHF. The chain employs TRBV12-3 or TRBV12-4 and TRBJ1-5; weak D call: TRBD1 (6 bases). V lost 3 bases and J lost 0, with 15 bases in between. CDR3 length equals 17 residues.

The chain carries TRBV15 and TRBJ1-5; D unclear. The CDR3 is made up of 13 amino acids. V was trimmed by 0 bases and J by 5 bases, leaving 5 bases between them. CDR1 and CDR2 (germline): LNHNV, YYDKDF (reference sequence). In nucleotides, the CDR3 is TGTGCCACCAGCAGAGATGGGGATCAGCCCCAGCATTTT. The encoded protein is CATSRDGDQPQHF.

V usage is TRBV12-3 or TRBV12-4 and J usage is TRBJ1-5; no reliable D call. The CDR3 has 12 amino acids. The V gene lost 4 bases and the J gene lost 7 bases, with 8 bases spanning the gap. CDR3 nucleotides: TGTGCCAGCAGTTCTACTTTGCAGCCCCAGCATTTT. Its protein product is CASSSTLQPQHF.

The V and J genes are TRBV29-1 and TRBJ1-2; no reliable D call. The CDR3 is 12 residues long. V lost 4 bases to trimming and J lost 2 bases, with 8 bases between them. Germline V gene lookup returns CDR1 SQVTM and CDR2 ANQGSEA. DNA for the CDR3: TGCAGCGTTGGAGACGGGAACTATGGCTACACCTTC. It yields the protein CSVGDGNYGYTF.

The CDR3 spells CSARAPDYQETQYF. In DNA, the CDR3 is TGCAGTGCTAGAGCCCCGGACTACCAAGAGACCCAGTACTTC. V is TRBV20-1 and J is TRBJ2-5; a possible D gene is TRBD2 (5 bases). The CDR3 contains 14 residues. Trimming removed 1 base from V and 0 bases from J, with 9 bases in between. Germline V gene data show CDR1 as DFQATT and CDR2 as SNEGSKA (reference sequence).

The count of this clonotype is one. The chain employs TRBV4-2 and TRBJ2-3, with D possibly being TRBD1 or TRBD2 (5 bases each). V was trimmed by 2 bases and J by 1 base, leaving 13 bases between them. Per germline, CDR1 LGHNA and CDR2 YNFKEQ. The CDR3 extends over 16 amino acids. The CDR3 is CASSQSVGAGTDTQYF. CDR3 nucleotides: TGTGCCAGCAGCCAATCTGTCGGGGCTGGCACAGATACGCAGTATTTT.

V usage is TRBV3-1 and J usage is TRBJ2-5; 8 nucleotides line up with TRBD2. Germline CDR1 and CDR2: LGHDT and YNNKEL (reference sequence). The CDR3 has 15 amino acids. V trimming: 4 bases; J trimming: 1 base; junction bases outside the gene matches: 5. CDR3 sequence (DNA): TGTGCCAGCAGCCTACTAGCGGAAGCCCAAGAGACCCAGTACTTC. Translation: CASSLLAEAQETQYF.

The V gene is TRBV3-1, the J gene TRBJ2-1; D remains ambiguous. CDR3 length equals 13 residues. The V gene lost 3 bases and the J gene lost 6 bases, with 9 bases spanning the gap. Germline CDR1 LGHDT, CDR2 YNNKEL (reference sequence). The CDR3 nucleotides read TGTGCCAGCAGCCAGAGCCCGCCCAATGAGCAGTTCTTC. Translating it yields CASSQSPPNEQFF.

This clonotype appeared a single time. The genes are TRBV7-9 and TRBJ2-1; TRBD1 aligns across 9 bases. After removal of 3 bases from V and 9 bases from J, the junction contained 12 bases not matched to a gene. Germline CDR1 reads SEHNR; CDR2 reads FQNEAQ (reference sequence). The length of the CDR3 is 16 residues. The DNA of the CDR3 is TGTGCCAGCAGCTTCCGAGGAGGGACAGGGATAACTGAGCAGTTCTTC. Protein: CASSFRGGTGITEQFF.

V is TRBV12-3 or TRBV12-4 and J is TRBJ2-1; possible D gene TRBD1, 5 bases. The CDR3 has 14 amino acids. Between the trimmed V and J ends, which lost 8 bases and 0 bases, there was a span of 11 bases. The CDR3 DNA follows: TGTGCCAGCCGCAGGGCTCCCTCCTACAATGAGCAGTTCTTC. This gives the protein CASRRAPSYNEQFF.

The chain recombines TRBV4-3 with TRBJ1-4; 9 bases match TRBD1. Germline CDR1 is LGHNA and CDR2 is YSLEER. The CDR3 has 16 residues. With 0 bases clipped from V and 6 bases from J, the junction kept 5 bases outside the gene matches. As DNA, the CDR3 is TGCGCCAGCAGCCAAGATACGGGACAGGGATATGAAAAACTGTTTTTT. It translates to CASSQDTGQGYEKLFF.

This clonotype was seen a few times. The CDR3: CASSPEGIVVGEIPNTGELFF. The CDR3, as DNA: TGTGCCAGCAGCCCCGAGGGGATTGTTGTGGGGGAGATACCGAACACCGGGGAGCTGTTTTTT. The chain joins TRBV11-2 to TRBJ2-2; D may be TRBD1 or TRBD2 (5 bases each). Germline-derived CDR1 and CDR2 are SGHAT and FQNNGV. Trimming left V 5 bases short and J 0 bases short, with 28 bases between. There are 21 residues in the CDR3.

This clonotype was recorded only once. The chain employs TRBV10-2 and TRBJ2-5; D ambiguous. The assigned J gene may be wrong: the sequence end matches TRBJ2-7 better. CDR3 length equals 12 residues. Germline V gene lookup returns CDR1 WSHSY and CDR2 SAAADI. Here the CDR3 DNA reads TGCGCCAGCAGCCAGCAGTCCCACGAGCAGTACTTC. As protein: CASSQQSHEQYF.

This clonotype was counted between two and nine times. The CDR3 coding sequence is TGCGCCAGCAGAACCAAGACGGAGTATGGCTACACCTTC. Translating it yields CASRTKTEYGYTF. This chain joins TRBV5-1 and TRBJ1-2; no definite D call. CDR3 length: 13 residues. CDR1 is SGHRS, CDR2 YFSETQ, per germline. V was cut by 5 bases and J by 5 bases, with 13 bases left in between.

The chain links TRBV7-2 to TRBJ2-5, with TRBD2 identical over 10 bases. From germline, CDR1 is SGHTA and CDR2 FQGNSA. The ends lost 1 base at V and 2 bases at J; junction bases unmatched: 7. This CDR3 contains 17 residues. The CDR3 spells CASSLEASGGYQETQYF. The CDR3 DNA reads TGTGCCAGCAGCTTAGAGGCTAGCGGGGGATATCAAGAGACCCAGTACTTC.

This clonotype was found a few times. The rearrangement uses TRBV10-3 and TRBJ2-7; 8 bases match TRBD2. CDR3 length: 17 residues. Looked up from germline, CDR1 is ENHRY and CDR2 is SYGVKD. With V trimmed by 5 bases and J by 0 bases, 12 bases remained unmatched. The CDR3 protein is CAISPELAEGFSYEQYF. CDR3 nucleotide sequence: TGTGCCATCAGTCCGGAACTAGCGGAGGGTTTCTCCTACGAGCAGTACTTC.

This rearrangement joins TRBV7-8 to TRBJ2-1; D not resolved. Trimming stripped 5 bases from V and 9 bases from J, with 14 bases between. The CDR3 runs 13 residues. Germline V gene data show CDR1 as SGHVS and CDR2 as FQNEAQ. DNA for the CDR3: TGTGCCAGCAGCCCCACGGACCGAGGTGAGCAGTTCTTC. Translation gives CASSPTDRGEQFF.

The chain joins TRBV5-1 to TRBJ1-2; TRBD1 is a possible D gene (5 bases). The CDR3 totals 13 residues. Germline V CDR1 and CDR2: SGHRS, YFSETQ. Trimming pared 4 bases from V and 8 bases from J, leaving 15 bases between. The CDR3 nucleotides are TGCGCCAGCAGCCTACAGGCCCCGGGCGGCTACACCTTC. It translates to CASSLQAPGGYTF.